This T cell receptor beta chain was recovered during a study of blood T cell repertoires in COVID-19. For the study at large: Material from acute and convalescent COVID-19 was sourced from the United States, Italy and Spain. PBMCs, B-cell-depleted T cells, or T cells provided the cDNA or gDNA that made up the material.

Those enrolled, adults aged about 18 to 95 years, came from around 25 US areas. Each participant's cohort was designated according to participant-reported clinical history. The CDR3 extends over 14 amino acids. Germline CDR1 reads KGHSH; CDR2 reads LQKENI. V lost 1 base, J lost 1 base, and 7 bases lay in between. Clones were read by immunoSEQ multiplex PCR, and TCRdb kept only the in-frame ones, dropping some. The table has 130,000 or so clones, roughly 84% seen once. Sequenced: PBMCs or T cells enriched from blood (not recorded which). The V call is TRBV18, the J call TRBJ1-1; D is unclear. This sequence originates from a woman younger than 45 who had recovered from COVID-19. The CDR3, as DNA: TGTGCCAGCTCACCACGACGGGGGAACACTGAAGCTTTCTTT. Residues: CASSPRRGNTEAFF.